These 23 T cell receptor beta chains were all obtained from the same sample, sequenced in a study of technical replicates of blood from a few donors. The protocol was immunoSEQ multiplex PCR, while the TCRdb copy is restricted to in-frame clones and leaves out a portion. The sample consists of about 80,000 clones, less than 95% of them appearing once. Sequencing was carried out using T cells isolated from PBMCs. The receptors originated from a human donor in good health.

The CDR3 bases are TGTGCCTGGAGTGCTAACTCTGGAAACACCATATATTTT. As protein: CAWSANSGNTIYF. The chain is built from TRBV30 and TRBJ1-3, with D unclear. V shed 1 base and J shed 0 bases, with 4 bases lying between them. Germline loops: CDR1 GTSNPN, CDR2 SVGIG (reference sequence). The CDR3 contains 13 residues.

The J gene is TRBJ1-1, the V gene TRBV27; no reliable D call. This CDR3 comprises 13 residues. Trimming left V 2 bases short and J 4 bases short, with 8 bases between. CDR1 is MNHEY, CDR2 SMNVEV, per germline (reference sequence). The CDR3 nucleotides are TGTGCCAGCAGTTTAGTAGGGAGCACTGAAGCTTTCTTT. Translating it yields CASSLVGSTEAFF.

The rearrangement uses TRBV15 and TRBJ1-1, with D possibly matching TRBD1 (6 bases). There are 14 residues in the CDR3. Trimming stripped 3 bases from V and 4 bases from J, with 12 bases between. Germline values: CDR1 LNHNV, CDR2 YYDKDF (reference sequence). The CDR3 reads CATSSGIGGTEAFF. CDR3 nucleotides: TGTGCCACCAGCAGTGGGATAGGGGGCACTGAAGCTTTCTTT.

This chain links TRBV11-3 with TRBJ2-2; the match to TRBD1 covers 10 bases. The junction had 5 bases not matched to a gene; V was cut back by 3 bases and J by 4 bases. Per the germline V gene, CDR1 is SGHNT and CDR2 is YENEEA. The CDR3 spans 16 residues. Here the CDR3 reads CASSFRRQGATGELFF. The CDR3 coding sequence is TGTGCCAGCAGCTTCCGCCGACAGGGGGCCACCGGGGAGCTGTTTTTT.

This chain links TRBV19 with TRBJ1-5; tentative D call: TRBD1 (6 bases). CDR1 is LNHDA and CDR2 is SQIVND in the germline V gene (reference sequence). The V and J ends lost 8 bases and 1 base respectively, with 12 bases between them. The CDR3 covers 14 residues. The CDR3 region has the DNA TGTGCCAGTTCGACAGGCCGGAGCAATCAGCCCCAGCATTTT. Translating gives CASSTGRSNQPQHF.

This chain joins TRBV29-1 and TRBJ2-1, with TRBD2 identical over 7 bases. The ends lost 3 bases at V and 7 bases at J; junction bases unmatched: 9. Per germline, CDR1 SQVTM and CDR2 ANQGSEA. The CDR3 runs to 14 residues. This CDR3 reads CSVDRLRELNEQFF. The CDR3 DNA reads TGCAGCGTTGACAGGTTGCGGGAGTTGAATGAGCAGTTCTTC.

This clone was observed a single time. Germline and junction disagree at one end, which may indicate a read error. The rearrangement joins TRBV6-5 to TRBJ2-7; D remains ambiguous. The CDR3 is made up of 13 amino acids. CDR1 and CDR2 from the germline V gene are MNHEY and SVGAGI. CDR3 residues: CASSYPDSDEQYF. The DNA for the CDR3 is TGTGCCAGCAGTTACCCAGACTCCGACGAGCAGTACTTC.

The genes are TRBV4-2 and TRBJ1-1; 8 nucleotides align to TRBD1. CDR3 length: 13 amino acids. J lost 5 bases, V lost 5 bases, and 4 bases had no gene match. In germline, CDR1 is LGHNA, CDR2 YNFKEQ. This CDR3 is CASSTGGETEAFF. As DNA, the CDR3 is TGTGCCAGCAGCACAGGGGGGGAAACTGAAGCTTTCTTT.

CDR3 DNA: TGTGCCAGCAGCCCTACAGGGAACTATGGCTACACCTTC. Translation gives CASSPTGNYGYTF. V and J are TRBV9 and TRBJ1-2; D perhaps matches TRBD1 (6 bases). CDR1 is SGDLS, CDR2 YYNGEE, per germline. Trimming removed 4 bases at V and 2 bases at J, with 9 bases between. The CDR3 is made up of 13 amino acids.

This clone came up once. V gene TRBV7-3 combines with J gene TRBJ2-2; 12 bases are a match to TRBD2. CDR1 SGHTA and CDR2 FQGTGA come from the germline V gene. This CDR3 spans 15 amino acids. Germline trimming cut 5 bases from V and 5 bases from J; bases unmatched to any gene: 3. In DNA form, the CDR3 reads TGTGCCAGCAGCCTAGGACTAGCGGGAACCGGGGAGCTGTTTTTT. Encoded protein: CASSLGLAGTGELFF.

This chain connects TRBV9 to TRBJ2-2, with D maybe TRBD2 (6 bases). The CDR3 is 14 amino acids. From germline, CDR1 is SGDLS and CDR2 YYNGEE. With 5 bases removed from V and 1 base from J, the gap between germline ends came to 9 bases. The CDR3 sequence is CASSAGLNTGELFF. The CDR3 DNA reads TGTGCCAGCAGTGCGGGGTTGAACACCGGGGAGCTGTTTTTT.

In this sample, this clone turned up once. The CDR3, as DNA: TGTGCCAGCAGTTACTCGGGAGCTAACTATGGCTACACCTTC. Translation: CASSYSGANYGYTF. J is TRBJ1-2 and V is TRBV6-5; D not certain. The germline V and J ends were trimmed by 0 bases and 0 bases, with 5 bases remaining between them. Germline CDR1 MNHEY, CDR2 SVGAGI. This CDR3 is 14 amino acids long.

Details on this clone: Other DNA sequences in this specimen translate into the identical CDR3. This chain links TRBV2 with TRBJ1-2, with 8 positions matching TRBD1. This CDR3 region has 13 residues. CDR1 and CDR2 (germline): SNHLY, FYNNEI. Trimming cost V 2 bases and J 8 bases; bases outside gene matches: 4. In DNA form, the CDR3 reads TGTGCCAGCAGTGAATTGACAGGGGCAGGCTACACCTTC. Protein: CASSELTGAGYTF.

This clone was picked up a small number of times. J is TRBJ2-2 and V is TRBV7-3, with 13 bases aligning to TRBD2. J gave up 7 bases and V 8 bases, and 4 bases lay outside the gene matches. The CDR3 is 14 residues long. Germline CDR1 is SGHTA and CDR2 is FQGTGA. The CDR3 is CASSRLAGGGELFF. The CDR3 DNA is TGTGCCAGCTCTAGACTAGCGGGAGGCGGGGAGCTGTTTTTT.

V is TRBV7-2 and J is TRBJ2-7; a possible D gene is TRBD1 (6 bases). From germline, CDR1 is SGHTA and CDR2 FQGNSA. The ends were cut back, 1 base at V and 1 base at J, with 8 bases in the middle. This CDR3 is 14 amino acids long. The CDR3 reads CASSLDRASYEQYF. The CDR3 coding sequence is TGTGCCAGCAGCTTAGACAGGGCATCCTACGAGCAGTACTTC.

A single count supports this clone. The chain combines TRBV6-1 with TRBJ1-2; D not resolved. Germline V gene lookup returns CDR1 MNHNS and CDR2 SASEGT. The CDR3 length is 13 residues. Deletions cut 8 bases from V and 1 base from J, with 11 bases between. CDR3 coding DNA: TGTGCCAGCCGACCCGGAGGTAACTATGGCTACACCTTC. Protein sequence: CASRPGGNYGYTF.

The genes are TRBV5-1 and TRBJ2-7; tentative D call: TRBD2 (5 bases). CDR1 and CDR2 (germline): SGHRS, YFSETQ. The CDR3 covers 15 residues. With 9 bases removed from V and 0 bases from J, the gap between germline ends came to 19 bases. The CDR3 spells CATISGRCISYEQYF. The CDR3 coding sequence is TGCGCCACCATCTCGGGGAGATGTATCTCCTACGAGCAGTACTTC.

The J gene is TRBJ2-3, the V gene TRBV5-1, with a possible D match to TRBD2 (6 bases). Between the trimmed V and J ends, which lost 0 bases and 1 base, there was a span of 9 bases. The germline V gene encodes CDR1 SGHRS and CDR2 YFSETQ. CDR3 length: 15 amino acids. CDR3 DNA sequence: TGCGCCAGCAGCTTGGTAGCGGCCCGCACAGATACGCAGTATTTT. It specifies CASSLVAARTDTQYF.

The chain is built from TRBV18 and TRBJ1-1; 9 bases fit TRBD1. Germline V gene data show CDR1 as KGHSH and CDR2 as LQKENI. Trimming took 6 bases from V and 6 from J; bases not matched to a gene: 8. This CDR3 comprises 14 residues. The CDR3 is CASSRDRVYSEAFF. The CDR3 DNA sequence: TGTGCCAGCTCGCGGGACAGGGTGTATTCTGAAGCTTTCTTT.

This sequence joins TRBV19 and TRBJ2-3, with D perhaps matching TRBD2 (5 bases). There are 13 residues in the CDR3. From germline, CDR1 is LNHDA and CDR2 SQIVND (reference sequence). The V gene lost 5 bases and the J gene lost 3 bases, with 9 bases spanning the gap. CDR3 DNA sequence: TGTGCCAGTAGTCCAGGACTGACAGATACGCAGTATTTT. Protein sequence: CASSPGLTDTQYF. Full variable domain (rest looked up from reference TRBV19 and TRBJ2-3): DGGITQSPKYLFRKEGQNVTLSCEQNLNHDAMYWYRQDPGQGLRLIYYSQIVNDFQKGDIAEGYSVSREKKESFPLTVTSAQKNPTAFYLCASSPGLTDTQYFGPGTRLTVL.

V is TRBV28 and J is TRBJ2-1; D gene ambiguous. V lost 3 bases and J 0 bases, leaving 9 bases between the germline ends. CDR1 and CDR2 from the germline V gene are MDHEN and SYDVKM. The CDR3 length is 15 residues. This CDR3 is CASSFVASSYNEQFF. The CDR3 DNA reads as TGTGCCAGCAGTTTTGTGGCCAGCTCCTACAATGAGCAGTTCTTC.

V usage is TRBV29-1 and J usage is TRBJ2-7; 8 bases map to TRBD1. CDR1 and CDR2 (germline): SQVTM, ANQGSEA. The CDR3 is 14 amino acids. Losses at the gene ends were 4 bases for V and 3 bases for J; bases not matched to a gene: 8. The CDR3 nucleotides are TGCAGCGTTGTGACCGGGACAGGTCTCTACGAGCAGTACTTC. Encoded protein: CSVVTGTGLYEQYF.

The CDR3 DNA is TGTGCCAGTACTCCCCTTTATGCGTTTGTGTTCAATGAGCAGTTCTTC. Encoded protein: CASTPLYAFVFNEQFF. This chain connects TRBV19 to TRBJ2-1; the D is unclear. This CDR3 is built from 16 residues. In germline, CDR1 is LNHDA, CDR2 SQIVND (reference sequence). V was trimmed by 7 bases and J by 6 bases, leaving 22 bases between them.